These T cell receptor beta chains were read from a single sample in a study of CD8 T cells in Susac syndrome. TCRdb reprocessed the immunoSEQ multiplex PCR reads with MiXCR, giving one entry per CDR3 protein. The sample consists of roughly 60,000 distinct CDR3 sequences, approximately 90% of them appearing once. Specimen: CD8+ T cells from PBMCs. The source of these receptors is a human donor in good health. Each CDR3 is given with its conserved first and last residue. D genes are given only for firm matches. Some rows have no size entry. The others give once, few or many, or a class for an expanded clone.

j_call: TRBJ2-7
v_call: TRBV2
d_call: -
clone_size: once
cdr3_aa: CANRGGSYEQYF
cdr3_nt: TGTGCCAACAGGGGGGGTTCCTACGAGCAGTACTTC

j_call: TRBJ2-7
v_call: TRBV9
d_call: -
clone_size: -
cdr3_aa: CASSVEDGYSYEQYF
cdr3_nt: TGTGCCAGCAGCGTCGAGGACGGATACTCCTACGAGCAGTACTTC

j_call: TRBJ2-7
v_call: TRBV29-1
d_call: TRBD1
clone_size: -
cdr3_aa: CSVEDPRTGSYEQYF
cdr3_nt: TGCAGCGTTGAAGATCCCCGGACAGGGAGCTACGAGCAGTACTTC

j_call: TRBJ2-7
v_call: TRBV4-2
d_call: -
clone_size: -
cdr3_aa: CASSPRTAAYEQYF
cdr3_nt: TGTGCCAGCAGCCCCCGGACGGCAGCCTACGAGCAGTACTTC

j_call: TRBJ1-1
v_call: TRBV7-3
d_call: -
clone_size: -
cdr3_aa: CASSLSRMNTEAFF
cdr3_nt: TGTGCCAGCAGCTTATCACGGATGAACACTGAAGCTTTCTTT

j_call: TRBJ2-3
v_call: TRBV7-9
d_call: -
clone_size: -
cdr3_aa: CASSPGTTSTDTQYF
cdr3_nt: TGTGCCAGCAGCCCTGGGACAACCTCCACAGATACGCAGTATTTT

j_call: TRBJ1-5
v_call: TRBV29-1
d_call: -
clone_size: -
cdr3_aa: CSVVFDGESSQPQHF
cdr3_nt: TGCAGCGTTGTATTTGACGGGGAAAGCAGTCAGCCCCAGCATTTT

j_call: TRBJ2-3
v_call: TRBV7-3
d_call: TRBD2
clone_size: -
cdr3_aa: CASRLSGGDADTQYF
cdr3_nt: TGTGCCAGCAGATTGAGCGGGGGGGACGCAGATACGCAGTATTTT

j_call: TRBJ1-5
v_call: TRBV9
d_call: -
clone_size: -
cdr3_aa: CASSVAAGINQPQHF
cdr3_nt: TGTGCCAGCAGCGTAGCTGCTGGTATCAATCAGCCCCAGCATTTT

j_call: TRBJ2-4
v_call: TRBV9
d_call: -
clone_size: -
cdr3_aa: CASSDGGPDIQYF
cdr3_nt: TGTGCCAGCAGCGATGGGGGGCCAGACATTCAGTACTTC

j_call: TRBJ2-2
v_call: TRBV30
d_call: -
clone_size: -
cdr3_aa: CAWSLAPGELFF
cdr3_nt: TGTGCCTGGAGTCTAGCACCCGGGGAGCTGTTTTTT

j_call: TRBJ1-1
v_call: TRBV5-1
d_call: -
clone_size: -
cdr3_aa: CASSLAGGAEAFF
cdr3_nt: TGCGCCAGCAGCTTGGCGGGGGGCGCTGAAGCTTTCTTT

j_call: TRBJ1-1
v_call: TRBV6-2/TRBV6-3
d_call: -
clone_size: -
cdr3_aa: CASSSARVRMNTEAFF
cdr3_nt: TGTGCCAGCAGTTCCGCACGGGTGAGGATGAACACTGAAGCTTTCTTT

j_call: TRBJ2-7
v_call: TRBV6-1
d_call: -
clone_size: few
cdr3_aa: CASSPGTGSSYEQYF
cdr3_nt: TGTGCCAGCAGCCCCGGGACTGGGAGCTCCTACGAGCAGTACTTC

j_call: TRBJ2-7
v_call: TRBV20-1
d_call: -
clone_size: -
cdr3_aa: CSAPDLRGGYEQYF
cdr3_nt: TGCAGTGCTCCGGATCTCAGGGGGGGGTACGAGCAGTACTTC

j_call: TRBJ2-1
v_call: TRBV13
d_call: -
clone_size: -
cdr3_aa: CASSLLGASYNEQFF
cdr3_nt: TGTGCCAGCAGCTTACTAGGAGCCTCCTACAATGAGCAGTTCTTC

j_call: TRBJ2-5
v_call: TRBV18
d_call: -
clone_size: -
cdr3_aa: CASSPLGSMETQYF
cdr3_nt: TGTGCCAGCTCACCACTAGGCTCAATGGAGACCCAGTACTTC

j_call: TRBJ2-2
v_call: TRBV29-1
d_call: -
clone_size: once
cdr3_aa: CSVVGGLTGELFF
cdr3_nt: TGCAGCGTTGTGGGGGGCTTGACCGGGGAGCTGTTTTTT

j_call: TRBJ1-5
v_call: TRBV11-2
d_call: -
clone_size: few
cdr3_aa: CASSLDINQPQHF
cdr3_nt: TGTGCCAGCAGCTTGGACATTAATCAGCCCCAGCATTTT

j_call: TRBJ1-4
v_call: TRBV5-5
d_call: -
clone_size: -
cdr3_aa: CASSLGLLAGSAEKLFF
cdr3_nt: TGTGCCAGCAGCTTGGGGTTGTTGGCAGGTTCCGCTGAAAAACTGTTTTTT

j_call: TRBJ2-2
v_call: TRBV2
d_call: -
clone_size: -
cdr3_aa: CASSVISGTNTGELLF
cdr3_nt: TGTGCCAGCAGTGTAATCTCCGGGACAAACACCGGGGAGCTGCTTTTT

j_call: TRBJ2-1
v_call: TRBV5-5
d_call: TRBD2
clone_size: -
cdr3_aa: CASGGGFNEQFF
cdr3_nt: TGTGCCAGCGGGGGGGGGTTCAATGAGCAGTTCTTC

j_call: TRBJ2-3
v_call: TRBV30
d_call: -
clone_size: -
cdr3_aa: CAWSGAGNTDTQYF
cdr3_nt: TGTGCCTGGAGTGGGGCAGGAAACACAGATACGCAGTATTTT

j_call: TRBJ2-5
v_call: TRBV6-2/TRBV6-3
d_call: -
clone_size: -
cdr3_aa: CASRSRDRPGETQYF
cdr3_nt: TGTGCCAGCAGGTCTCGGGATCGGCCCGGGGAGACCCAGTACTTC

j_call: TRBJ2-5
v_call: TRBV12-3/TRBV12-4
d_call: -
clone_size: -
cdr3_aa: CASTHGLPGETQYF
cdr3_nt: TGTGCCAGCACCCACGGACTCCCGGGGGAGACCCAGTACTTC

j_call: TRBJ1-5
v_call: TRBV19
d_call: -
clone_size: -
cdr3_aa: CASSSVRDRNQPQHF
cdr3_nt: TGTGCCAGTAGTTCCGTCCGGGACCGCAATCAGCCCCAGCATTTT

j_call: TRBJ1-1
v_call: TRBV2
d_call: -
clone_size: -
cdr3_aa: CASKKGGKNTEAFF
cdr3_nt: TGTGCCAGCAAGAAGGGAGGGAAGAACACTGAAGCTTTCTTT

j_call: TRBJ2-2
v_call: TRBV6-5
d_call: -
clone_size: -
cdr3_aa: CASSYSMVGELFF
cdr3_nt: TGTGCCAGCAGTTACTCGATGGTGGGGGAGCTGTTTTTT

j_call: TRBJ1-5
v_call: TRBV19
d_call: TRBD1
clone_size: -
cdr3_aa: CASSIGTGYQPQHF
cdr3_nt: TGTGCCAGTAGTATAGGGACAGGGTATCAGCCCCAGCATTTT

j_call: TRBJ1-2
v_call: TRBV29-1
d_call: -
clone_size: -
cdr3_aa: CSVFGGFGYGYTF
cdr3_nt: TGCAGCGTCTTTGGGGGCTTCGGCTATGGCTACACCTTC

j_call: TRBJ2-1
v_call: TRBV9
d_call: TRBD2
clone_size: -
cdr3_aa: CASSVIAGGQGEQFF
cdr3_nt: TGTGCCAGCAGCGTCATAGCGGGGGGGCAGGGTGAGCAGTTCTTC

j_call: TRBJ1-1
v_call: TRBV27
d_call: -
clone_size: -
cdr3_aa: CASNPGGMNTEAFF
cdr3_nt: TGTGCCAGCAATCCGGGGGGGATGAACACTGAAGCTTTCTTT

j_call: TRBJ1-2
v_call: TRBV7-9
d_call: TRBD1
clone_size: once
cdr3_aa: CASSSGTGTHGYTF
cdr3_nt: TGTGCCAGCAGCTCTGGGACAGGGACGCATGGCTACACCTTC

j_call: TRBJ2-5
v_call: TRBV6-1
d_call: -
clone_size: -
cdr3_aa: CASSEERGSKTQYF
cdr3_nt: TGTGCCAGCAGTGAAGAACGAGGGTCCAAGACCCAGTACTTC

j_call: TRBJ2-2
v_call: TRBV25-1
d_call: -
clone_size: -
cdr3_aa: CASEDYREQRAGELFF
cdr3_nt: TGTGCCAGCGAGGACTACAGGGAACAGCGGGCCGGGGAGCTGTTTTTT

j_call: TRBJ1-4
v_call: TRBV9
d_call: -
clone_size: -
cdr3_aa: CASSVEGESTNEKLFF
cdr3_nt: TGTGCCAGCAGCGTTGAAGGGGAATCAACTAATGAAAAACTGTTTTTT

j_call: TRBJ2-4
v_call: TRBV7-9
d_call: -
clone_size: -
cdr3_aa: CASSLAEGAKNIQYF
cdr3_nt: TGTGCCAGCAGCTTAGCCGAGGGAGCCAAAAACATTCAGTACTTC

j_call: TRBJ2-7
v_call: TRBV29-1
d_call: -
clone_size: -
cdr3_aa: CSVVSPSSYEQYF
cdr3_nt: TGCAGCGTTGTCTCCCCGAGCTCCTACGAGCAGTACTTC

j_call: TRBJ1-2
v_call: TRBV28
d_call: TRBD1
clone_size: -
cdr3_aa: CASSLRGLDYGYTF
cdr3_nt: TGTGCCAGCAGTCTCAGGGGGCTGGACTATGGCTACACCTTC

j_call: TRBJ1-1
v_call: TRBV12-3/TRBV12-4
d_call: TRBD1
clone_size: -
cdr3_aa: CASSLAGYGQENANTEAFF
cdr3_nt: TGTGCCAGCAGTTTAGCGGGTTATGGACAGGAGAATGCGAACACTGAAGCTTTCTTT

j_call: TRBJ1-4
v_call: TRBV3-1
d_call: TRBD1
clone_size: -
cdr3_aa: CASSLVGTVNEKLFF
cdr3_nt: TGTGCCAGCAGCCTCGTCGGGACAGTTAATGAAAAACTGTTTTTT

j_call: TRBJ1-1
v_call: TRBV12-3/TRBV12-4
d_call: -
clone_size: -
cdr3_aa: CASSPLMNTEAFF
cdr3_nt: TGTGCCAGCAGTCCCTTAATGAACACTGAAGCTTTCTTT

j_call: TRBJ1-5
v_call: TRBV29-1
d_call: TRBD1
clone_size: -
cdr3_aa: CSVWDRGSNQPQHF
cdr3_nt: TGCAGCGTCTGGGACAGGGGAAGCAATCAGCCCCAGCATTTT

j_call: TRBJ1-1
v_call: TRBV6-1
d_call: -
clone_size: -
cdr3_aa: CASGQRNTEAFF
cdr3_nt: TGTGCCAGCGGACAGAGGAACACTGAAGCTTTCTTT

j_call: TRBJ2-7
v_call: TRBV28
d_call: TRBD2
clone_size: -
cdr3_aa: CASSPPLAGVSYEQYF
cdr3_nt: TGTGCCAGCAGTCCCCCTCTAGCGGGGGTCTCCTACGAGCAGTACTTC

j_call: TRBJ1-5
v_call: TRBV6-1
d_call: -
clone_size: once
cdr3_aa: CASSEGVNGNQPQHF
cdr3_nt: TGTGCCAGCAGTGAAGGGGTTAATGGCAATCAGCCCCAGCATTTT

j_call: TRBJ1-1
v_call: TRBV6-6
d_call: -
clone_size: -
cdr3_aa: CASSYSEYQGNTEAFF
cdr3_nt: TGTGCCAGCAGTTACTCAGAATACCAGGGGAACACTGAAGCTTTCTTT

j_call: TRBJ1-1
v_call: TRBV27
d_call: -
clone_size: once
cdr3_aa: CASSSLLGRVNTEAFF
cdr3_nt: TGTGCCAGCAGTTCCCTTCTCGGCAGGGTGAACACTGAAGCTTTCTTT

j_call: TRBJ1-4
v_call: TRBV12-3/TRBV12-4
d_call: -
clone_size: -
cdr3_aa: CASSLGGNEKLFF
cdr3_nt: TGTGCCAGCAGTTTGGGGGGGAACGAAAAACTGTTTTTT

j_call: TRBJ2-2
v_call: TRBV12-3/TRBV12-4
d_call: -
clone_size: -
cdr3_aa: CASSFTGNTGELFF
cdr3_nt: TGTGCCAGCAGTTTTACGGGGAACACCGGGGAGCTGTTTTTT

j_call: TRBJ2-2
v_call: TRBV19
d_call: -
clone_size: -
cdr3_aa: CASSIWPSTGELFF
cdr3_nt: TGTGCCAGTAGTATCTGGCCCTCCACCGGGGAGCTGTTTTTT

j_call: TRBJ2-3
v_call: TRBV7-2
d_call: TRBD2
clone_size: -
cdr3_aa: CASSLAPRRLAGEIGSTDTQYF
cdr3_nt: TGTGCCAGCAGCTTAGCCCCTCGAAGACTAGCGGGGGAAATAGGGAGCACAGATACGCAGTATTTT